Presented here are 18 T cell receptor beta chains from one specimen sequenced in a study of cytomegalovirus exposure and HLA in healthy donors. Researchers ran the PCR with 60 Vbeta and 13 Jbeta primers. Here immunoSEQ multiplex PCR was the method, and the copy in TCRdb shows in-frame clones only, minus some. Among over 85,000 clones, approximately 82% were seen once, and the ten largest hold around an eighth. The sequencing input was PBMCs. These receptors all stem from a man aged 25 to 40 in good health and CMV-seropositive.

The V gene is TRBV7-2, the J gene TRBJ2-3; D uncertain. The CDR3 runs 14 residues. Trimming took off 2 bases at V and 6 bases at J, with 12 bases between the two ends. Germline V lookup: CDR1 SGHTA, CDR2 FQGNSA. CDR3 nucleotide sequence: TGTGCCAGCAGCTTAAGATCCCCAGCGGATACGCAGTATTTT. It translates to CASSLRSPADTQYF.

This clone was found a few times. The V gene is TRBV29-1, the J gene TRBJ2-2; 7 positions agree with TRBD1. The V and J ends lost 8 bases and 3 bases, in that order; junction bases with no gene match: 6. Germline CDR1 is SQVTM and CDR2 is ANQGSEA. The CDR3 is made up of 13 amino acids. In nucleotides, the CDR3 is TGCAGCCCGCCGACAGGGCACACCGGGGAGCTGTTTTTT. As protein: CSPPTGHTGELFF.

The chain uses TRBV6-5 and TRBJ2-5; possibly TRBD1 for D (6 bases). CDR1 and CDR2 (germline): MNHEY, SVGAGI. The CDR3 runs to 15 residues. The V end lost 5 bases, the J end lost 8 bases, and 21 bases lay between the germline ends. CDR3: CASSPRDNRGVTQYF. The CDR3 DNA reads TGTGCCAGCAGTCCCCGGGACAACAGAGGGGTTACCCAGTACTTC.

This chain links TRBV7-8 with TRBJ2-2; 10 bases are a match to TRBD2. V shed 7 bases and J 0 bases; nucleotides not matched to a gene: 14. This CDR3 is built from 19 residues. Germline CDR1 reads SGHVS; CDR2 reads FQNEAQ. CDR3 coding DNA: TGTGCCAGCACGCAAAGAGGGCTAGCGGGGGTCCCGAACACCGGGGAGCTGTTTTTT. As protein: CASTQRGLAGVPNTGELFF.

The CDR3 reads CASSLGGYEQYF. CDR3 nucleotides: TGTGCCAGCAGTTTGGGGGGGTACGAGCAGTACTTC. The V gene is TRBV28, the J gene TRBJ2-7, with 7 bases lining up with TRBD2. Trimming took 3 bases from V and 4 from J; bases not matched to a gene: 0. The CDR3 extends over 12 amino acids. Germline-derived CDR1 and CDR2 are MDHEN and SYDVKM.

This chain connects TRBV2 to TRBJ1-1, with a weak D call TRBD1 (5 bases). CDR3 size: 13 residues. V lost 2 bases and J lost 5, with 9 bases in between. The germline gives CDR1 SNHLY, CDR2 FYNNEI. The CDR3, as DNA: TGTGCCAGCAGTGAAACAGCAGGGACTGAAGCTTTCTTT. Translation: CASSETAGTEAFF.

The gene calls are TRBV19 and TRBJ1-4; D is unresolved. The CDR3 totals 17 residues. Per the germline V gene, CDR1 is LNHDA and CDR2 is SQIVND (reference sequence). The V gene lost 4 bases and the J gene lost 7 bases, with 22 bases spanning the gap. CDR3 nucleotide sequence: TGTGCCAGTAGTACCGACACGGGGATTTTGGCTAGTGAAAAACTGTTTTTT. Residues: CASSTDTGILASEKLFF. The variable domain in full, completed from reference TRBV19 and TRBJ1-4, reads DGGITQSPKYLFRKEGQNVTLSCEQNLNHDAMYWYRQDPGQGLRLIYYSQIVNDFQKGDIAEGYSVSREKKESFPLTVTSAQKNPTAFYLCASSTDTGILASEKLFFGSGTQLSVL.

The V call is TRBV2, the J call TRBJ2-1, with D tentatively TRBD2 (5 bases). Germline V gene data show CDR1 as SNHLY and CDR2 as FYNNEI. Trimming left V 4 bases short and J 2 bases short, with 15 bases between. The CDR3 consists of 16 residues. The CDR3 DNA sequence: TGTGCCAGCAGTGGGATGGGGAGTGGAGCCTACAATGAGCAGTTCTTC. Residues: CASSGMGSGAYNEQFF.

V is TRBV10-3 and J is TRBJ2-1, with 11 bases aligning to TRBD1. Unmatched junction bases numbered 10, after V lost 6 bases and J lost 9 bases. CDR1 and CDR2 from the germline V gene are ENHRY and SYGVKD. The CDR3 loop spans 15 amino acids. The CDR3 region is CAISPGTGGNSEQFF. The CDR3 nucleotides are TGTGCCATCAGCCCCGGGACAGGGGGTAACAGTGAGCAGTTCTTC.

This chain uses TRBV6-5 with TRBJ1-2, with TRBD1 as a possible D gene (5 bases). The CDR3 is 13 amino acids. The V and J ends lost 2 bases and 8 bases respectively, with 12 bases between them. The germline CDR1 and CDR2 sequences are MNHEY and SVGAGI. The DNA for the CDR3 is TGTGCCAGCAGTTACGGAGACAGTCAGGGCTACACCTTC. Its translation is CASSYGDSQGYTF.

This chain connects TRBV28 to TRBJ2-3, with TRBD2 identical over 7 bases. The CDR3 sequence is 14 residues long. CDR1 and CDR2 from the germline V gene are MDHEN and SYDVKM. With V trimmed by 5 bases and J by 5 bases, 7 bases remained unmatched. CDR3 residues: CASSPSAGVDTQYF. The CDR3 DNA reads TGTGCCAGCAGTCCCTCGGCGGGGGTAGATACGCAGTATTTT.

This chain connects TRBV19 to TRBJ2-6, with 7 bases that match TRBD1. This CDR3 is built from 18 residues. Losses at the gene ends were 3 bases for V and 0 bases for J; bases not matched to a gene: 8. Germline CDR1 reads LNHDA; CDR2 reads SQIVND (reference sequence). CDR3 sequence reads: CASSIPGQTISGANVLTF. In nucleotides, the CDR3 is TGTGCCAGTAGTATTCCGGGACAGACCATCTCTGGGGCCAACGTCCTGACTTTC.

The chain recombines TRBV10-2 with TRBJ2-7; no clear D gene. From germline, CDR1 is WSHSY and CDR2 SAAADI. The CDR3 runs to 14 residues. Between the trimmed V and J ends, which lost 6 bases and 3 bases, there was a span of 15 bases. CDR3 DNA sequence: TGCGCCAGCAGACAGATCATTGCCGGCTACGAGCAGTACTTC. Amino acids: CASRQIIAGYEQYF.

The chain employs TRBV7-6 and TRBJ2-7, with D tentatively TRBD2 (5 bases). This CDR3 has 15 amino acids. V was trimmed by 1 base and J by 3 bases, leaving 13 bases between them. CDR1 SGHVS and CDR2 FNYEAQ come from the germline V gene. The CDR3, as DNA: TGTGCCAGCAGCTTAGGTTTCCCAGGAGGCTACGAGCAGTACTTC. Amino acid sequence: CASSLGFPGGYEQYF. The full variable domain, in which reference TRBV7-6 and TRBJ2-7 provide the parts outside the CDR3, is GAGVSQSPRYKVTKRGQDVALRCDPISGHVSLYWYRQALGQGPEFLTYFNYEAQQDKSGLPNDRFSAERPEGSISTLTIQRTEQRDSAMYRCASSLGFPGGYEQYFGPGTRLTVT.

The rearrangement uses TRBV7-2 and TRBJ2-7, with TRBD1 as a possible D gene (5 bases). Germline V gives CDR1 SGHTA, CDR2 FQGNSA. CDR3 length: 13 residues. V was pared by 2 bases and J by 4 bases, with 9 bases between. CDR3 in amino acids: CASSLSRQYEQYF. The CDR3 DNA follows: TGTGCCAGCAGCTTATCCCGACAGTACGAGCAGTACTTC. Based on the CDR3 plus reference TRBV7-2 and TRBJ2-7, the full variable domain is GAGVSQSPSNKVTEKGKDVELRCDPISGHTALYWYRQSLGQGLEFLIYFQGNSAPDKSGLPSDRFSAERTGGSVSTLTIQRTQQEDSAVYLCASSLSRQYEQYFGPGTRLTVT.

The rearrangement joins TRBV5-4 to TRBJ2-1; 9 bases are shared with TRBD2. This CDR3 comprises 14 residues. V was clipped by 4 bases and J by 13 bases; unmatched bases: 12. CDR1 SGHNT and CDR2 YYREEE come from the germline V gene (reference sequence). The CDR3 is CASSAWTSEPLQFF. As DNA, the CDR3 is TGTGCCAGCAGCGCTTGGACTAGCGAACCCCTCCAGTTCTTC.

CDR3 region: CASSSDRGYNYGYTF. The CDR3 DNA follows: TGTGCCAGCAGTTCGGACAGGGGGTATAACTATGGCTACACCTTC. V and J are TRBV6-6 and TRBJ1-2; 10 bases line up with TRBD1. This CDR3 has 15 amino acids. Germline CDR1 MNHNY, CDR2 SVGAGI (reference sequence). V shed 4 bases and J 1 base; nucleotides not matched to a gene: 3.

The rearrangement links TRBV4-1 to TRBJ1-6, with unresolved D. V dropped 1 base and J dropped 9 bases, with 13 bases sitting between them. The CDR3 totals 15 residues. The germline gives CDR1 MGHRA, CDR2 YSYEKL. CDR3 in DNA: TGCGCCAGCAGCCAAGCGGTACTAGAGGTTTCACCCCTCCACTTT. It codes for CASSQAVLEVSPLHF.